The next 24 T cell receptor beta chains were all read from a single sample in a study of blood T cell repertoires in COVID-19. The assay was immunoSEQ multiplex PCR, and TCRdb's table has in-frame clones only and misses some. The sample has around 190,000 clones; about 83% are singletons. The sample taken for sequencing was PBMCs or T cells enriched from blood (not recorded which). The receptors here all came from a woman younger than 45 who had been exposed to COVID-19.

The V and J genes are TRBV12-3 or TRBV12-4 and TRBJ1-1; D gene ambiguous. This CDR3 spans 13 amino acids. V was shortened by 6 bases and J by 5 bases, with 13 bases between the two germline ends. The CDR3 spells CASRAKLSTEAFF. For the CDR3, the DNA is TGTGCCAGCAGGGCCAAGTTAAGTACTGAAGCTTTCTTT.

In this sample, this clone turned up a few times. The chain has TRBV19 and TRBJ1-2, with 9 bases lining up with TRBD1. The CDR3 has 14 residues. The ends lost 5 bases at V and 7 bases at J; junction bases unmatched: 8. Germline CDR1 and CDR2: LNHDA and SQIVND (reference sequence). The CDR3 loop reads CASSARTGEGGYTF. DNA of the CDR3: TGTGCCAGTAGTGCCCGGACAGGGGAAGGTGGCTACACCTTC.

The rearrangement uses TRBV5-1 and TRBJ1-6; D not resolved. The CDR3 consists of 14 residues. With 0 bases removed from V and 7 bases from J, the gap between germline ends came to 8 bases. Per the germline V gene, CDR1 is SGHRS and CDR2 is YFSETQ. The CDR3 is CASSLVAANSPLHF. CDR3 DNA: TGCGCCAGCAGCTTGGTGGCGGCAAATTCACCCCTCCACTTT.

The CDR3 DNA sequence: TGTGCCAGCTCACCGGGGACTAGCGGGGGAGGAGATACGCAGTATTTT. This translates into CASSPGTSGGGDTQYF. The V and J genes are TRBV18 and TRBJ2-3; TRBD2 matches 14 bases. Germline CDR1 KGHSH, CDR2 LQKENI. This CDR3 spans 16 amino acids. V was pared by 3 bases and J by 5 bases, with 4 bases of the junction left unmatched.

This clone was counted a single time. The gene calls are TRBV6-5 and TRBJ1-2; 9 bases are a match to TRBD1. Germline V gives CDR1 MNHEY, CDR2 SVGAGI. The CDR3 contains 14 residues. After removal of 6 bases from V and 7 bases from J, the junction contained 9 bases not matched to a gene. CDR3 protein: CASSFWDRATGYTF. In DNA, the CDR3 is TGTGCCAGCAGCTTCTGGGACAGGGCAACTGGCTACACCTTC.

A word on this clone: One end of the junction fails to match germline, which may point to a read error. The rearrangement links TRBV9 to TRBJ2-3; weak D call: TRBD2 (5 bases). CDR3 length: 13 residues. CDR1 and CDR2 (germline): SGDLS, YYNGEE. The CDR3 reads CASSISPGSSITF. DNA for the CDR3: TGTGCCAGCAGCATTAGCCCGGGATCAAGTATTACTTTT.

The genes are TRBV3-1 (or the pseudogene TRBV3-2) and TRBJ2-3; a weak D match, TRBD2 (6 bases). Between the trimmed V and J ends, which lost 4 bases and 6 bases, there was a span of 11 bases. The V gene's germline CDR1 is LGHDT and CDR2 YNNKEL (reference sequence). There are 13 residues in the CDR3. The CDR3 region has the DNA TGTGCCAGCAGCCCACCCGCGGGGGATACGCAGTATTTT. Its translation: CASSPPAGDTQYF.

The chain combines TRBV20-1 with TRBJ1-3, with D uncertain. Trimming cost V 2 bases and J 10 bases, with 9 bases left between them. Germline-derived CDR1 and CDR2 are DFQATT and SNEGSKA (reference sequence). This CDR3 is 11 amino acids long. CDR3 loop: CSARSVGTIYF. DNA for the CDR3: TGCAGTGCTAGATCCGTCGGGACCATATATTTT.

V gene TRBV9 combines with J gene TRBJ1-1, with 7 positions matching TRBD1. V trimming: 0 bases; J trimming: 8 bases; junction bases outside the gene matches: 10. Germline-derived CDR1 and CDR2 are SGDLS and YYNGEE. This CDR3 comprises 15 residues. In DNA, the CDR3 is TGTGCCAGCAGCGTAGACGTACGGACAGGACGAGAAGCTTTCTTT. Translated, it gives CASSVDVRTGREAFF. The entire variable domain, with the rest obtained from reference TRBV9 and TRBJ1-1, is as follows: DSGVTQTPKHLITATGQRVTLRCSPRSGDLSVYWYQQSLDQGLQFLIQYYNGEERAKGNILERFSAQQFPDLHSELNLSSLELGDSALYFCASSVDVRTGREAFFGQGTRLTVV.

CDR3 nucleotide sequence: TGTGCCAGCTCACCCTCAGGGAACTATGGCTACACCTTC. Translated, it gives CASSPSGNYGYTF. The chain joins TRBV18 to TRBJ1-2, with TRBD1 as a possible D gene (5 bases). The V gene lost 3 bases and the J gene lost 2 bases, with 7 bases spanning the gap. CDR1 KGHSH and CDR2 LQKENI come from the germline V gene. This CDR3 contains 13 residues.

This clone has a single count. The V and J genes are TRBV2 and TRBJ2-7, with TRBD2 as a possible D gene (5 bases). Per the germline V gene, CDR1 is SNHLY and CDR2 is FYNNEI. Trimming took off 6 bases at V and 3 bases at J, with 15 bases between the two ends. This CDR3 has 14 residues. The CDR3 loop reads CASSARGKGYEQYF. The CDR3 DNA is TGTGCCAGCAGCGCCCGGGGAAAAGGCTACGAGCAGTACTTC.

The rearrangement links TRBV2 to TRBJ2-7; TRBD1 aligns across 9 bases. This CDR3 contains 14 residues. J was trimmed by 3 bases and V by 8 bases; bases with no gene match: 8. The germline V gene has CDR1 SNHLY and CDR2 FYNNEI. CDR3 bases: TGTGCCAGCCGGGACAGGGTTCAAAACTACGAGCAGTACTTC. This sequence encodes CASRDRVQNYEQYF.

This clone has a single count. The chain couples TRBV7-3 to TRBJ2-2; 7 bases line up with TRBD1. The CDR3 runs to 17 residues. Germline V CDR1 and CDR2: SGHTA, FQGTGA. The J segment lost 4 bases and the V segment lost 1 base, leaving 9 bases of the junction unmatched. Here the CDR3 DNA reads TGTGCCAGCAGCTTAAGCCCATACAGGGGCTCCACCGGGGAGCTGTTTTTT. This sequence encodes CASSLSPYRGSTGELFF.

The CDR3 spells CASSLGLAETYEQYF. As DNA, the CDR3 is TGCGCCAGCAGCCTGGGACTAGCGGAGACCTACGAGCAGTACTTC. The chain links TRBV4-3 to TRBJ2-7; TRBD2 matches at 11 bases. V was clipped by 4 bases and J by 2 bases; unmatched bases: 4. The CDR3 spans 15 residues. In germline, CDR1 is LGHNA, CDR2 YSLEER.

The genes are TRBV19 and TRBJ2-7; TRBD2 is a possible D gene (6 bases). The CDR3 is 13 residues long. Per the germline V gene, CDR1 is LNHDA and CDR2 is SQIVND (reference sequence). V lost 8 bases to trimming and J lost 7 bases, with 18 bases between them. The CDR3 DNA follows: TGTGCCAGTGGAGGGGAACTCTGGCGGGAGCAGTACTTC. Translation: CASGGELWREQYF.

The table lists this clone with a few counts. The rearrangement links TRBV2 to TRBJ2-7, with 7 bases that match TRBD1. The trim removed 7 bases at V and 3 bases at J, leaving 12 bases unmatched. CDR1 and CDR2 from the germline V gene are SNHLY and FYNNEI. The CDR3 has 15 amino acids. The CDR3 here is CASTKARDSHYEQYF. The CDR3 DNA reads as TGTGCCAGCACCAAAGCCCGGGACAGTCACTACGAGCAGTACTTC.

The chain links TRBV6-2 or TRBV6-3 to TRBJ2-7; D is possibly TRBD2 (5 bases). V lost 3 bases and J 5 bases, leaving 14 bases between the germline ends. The V gene's germline CDR1 is MNHEY and CDR2 SVGEGT. The CDR3 has 14 residues. CDR3 sequence: CASSYSGGPHEQYF. The CDR3 DNA is TGTGCCAGCAGTTATTCGGGCGGGCCCCACGAGCAGTACTTC.

The V call is TRBV19, the J call TRBJ2-6; D is possibly TRBD1 (6 bases). The CDR3 sequence is 18 residues long. CDR1 and CDR2 from the germline V gene are LNHDA and SQIVND (reference sequence). V shed 6 bases and J shed 0 bases, with 18 bases lying between them. The CDR3: CASSPVGRGGSGANVLTF. CDR3 nucleotides: TGTGCCAGTAGCCCCGTCGGCAGGGGTGGCTCTGGGGCCAACGTCCTGACTTTC.

The V gene is TRBV18, the J gene TRBJ1-2, with TRBD1 matching 8 bases. The J segment lost 7 bases and the V segment lost 2 bases, leaving 6 bases of the junction unmatched. Germline V gene sequence: CDR1 KGHSH, CDR2 LQKENI. The CDR3 has 14 residues. CDR3 residues: CASSPEQGGAGYTF. The CDR3 nucleotides read TGTGCCAGCTCACCAGAACAGGGGGGTGCTGGCTACACCTTC.

This CDR3 reads CASGWEPVNTEAFF. The CDR3 DNA is TGTGCTAGTGGTTGGGAGCCCGTGAACACTGAAGCTTTCTTT. The chain employs TRBV12-5 and TRBJ1-1; D call uncertain. V was cut by 4 bases and J by 0 bases, with 9 bases left in between. Germline CDR1 reads LGHNT; CDR2 reads FRNRAP. The CDR3 has 14 amino acids.

This sequence joins TRBV10-1 and TRBJ2-3; TRBD1 agrees at 7 bases. V lost 3 bases to trimming and J lost 0 bases; unmatched junction nucleotides: 9. The CDR3 is 17 amino acids. In germline, CDR1 is WNHNN, CDR2 SYGVQD (reference sequence). The CDR3 here is CASSDLTGASSTDTQYF. DNA of the CDR3: TGCGCCAGCAGTGATCTCACAGGGGCGTCTAGCACAGATACGCAGTATTTT.

J is TRBJ1-6 and V is TRBV25-1; TRBD1 is a possible D gene (6 bases). The germline CDR1 and CDR2 sequences are MGHDK and SYGVNS. This CDR3 spans 17 amino acids. V was trimmed by 7 bases and J by 8 bases, leaving 24 bases between them. In DNA form, the CDR3 reads TGTGCCAGCACCCAAAGAGGGGCAGGGGCCCTGGATTCACCCCTCCACTTT. This encodes CASTQRGAGALDSPLHF.

This clone was seen once. This chain connects TRBV6-4 to TRBJ2-3, with TRBD2 matching over 10 bases. V was clipped by 3 bases and J by 4 bases; unmatched bases: 7. Germline V gene lookup returns CDR1 MRHNA and CDR2 SNTAGT. The CDR3 is 16 amino acids. The CDR3 DNA is TGTGCCAGCAGTGAATACCCAGCGGGGGGGCCAGATACGCAGTATTTT. This codes for CASSEYPAGGPDTQYF.

J is TRBJ1-3 and V is TRBV2; 10 bases map to TRBD1. The length of the CDR3 is 14 residues. Losses at the gene ends were 6 bases for V and 6 bases for J; bases not matched to a gene: 5. Germline assignment: CDR1 SNHLY and CDR2 FYNNEI. CDR3 nucleotide sequence: TGTGCCAGCAGGGACGGGACAGGGGTAAACACCATATATTTT. It is translated as CASRDGTGVNTIYF.